The T cell receptor (beta chain) described here comes from a study of blood T cell repertoires in COVID-19. The repertoire was sequenced with immunoSEQ multiplex PCR; TCRdb's copy has only in-frame clones and lacks some. This repertoire shows roughly 300,000 clones, about 85% found once; its top ten account for 2% to 3%. This CDR3 has 16 amino acids. V lost 1 base and J lost 2; bases outside the gene matches: 5. Germline V gene sequence: CDR1 SEHNR, CDR2 FQNEAQ (reference sequence). This chain connects TRBV7-9 to TRBJ2-1; 7 bases match TRBD2. This TCR came from a woman aged 50 to 60 who had recovered from COVID-19. Sequencing used PBMCs or T cells enriched from blood (not recorded which). CDR3 residues: CASSLGSAGAYNEQFF. The CDR3 DNA is TGTGCCAGCAGCTTAGGATCGGCGGGAGCCTACAATGAGCAGTTCTTC.